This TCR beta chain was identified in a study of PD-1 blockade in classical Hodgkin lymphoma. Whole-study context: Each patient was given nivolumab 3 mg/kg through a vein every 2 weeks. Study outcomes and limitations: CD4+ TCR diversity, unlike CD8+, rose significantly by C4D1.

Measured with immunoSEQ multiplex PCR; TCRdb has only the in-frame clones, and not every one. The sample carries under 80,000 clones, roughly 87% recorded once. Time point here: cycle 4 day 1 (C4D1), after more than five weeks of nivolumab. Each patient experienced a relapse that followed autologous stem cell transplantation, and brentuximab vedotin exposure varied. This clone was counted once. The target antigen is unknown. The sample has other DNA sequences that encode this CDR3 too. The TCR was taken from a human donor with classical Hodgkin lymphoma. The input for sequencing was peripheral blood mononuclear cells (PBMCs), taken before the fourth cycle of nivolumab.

The CDR3 region is CASSSPSYNEQFF. For the CDR3, the DNA is TGCGCCAGCAGCTCTCCTAGCTACAATGAGCAGTTCTTC. This chain links TRBV5-1 with TRBJ2-1, with D unresolved. CDR1 is SGHRS and CDR2 is YFSETQ in the germline V gene. The V end was cut by 3 bases, the J end by 3 bases, with 7 bases between. This CDR3 comprises 13 residues.